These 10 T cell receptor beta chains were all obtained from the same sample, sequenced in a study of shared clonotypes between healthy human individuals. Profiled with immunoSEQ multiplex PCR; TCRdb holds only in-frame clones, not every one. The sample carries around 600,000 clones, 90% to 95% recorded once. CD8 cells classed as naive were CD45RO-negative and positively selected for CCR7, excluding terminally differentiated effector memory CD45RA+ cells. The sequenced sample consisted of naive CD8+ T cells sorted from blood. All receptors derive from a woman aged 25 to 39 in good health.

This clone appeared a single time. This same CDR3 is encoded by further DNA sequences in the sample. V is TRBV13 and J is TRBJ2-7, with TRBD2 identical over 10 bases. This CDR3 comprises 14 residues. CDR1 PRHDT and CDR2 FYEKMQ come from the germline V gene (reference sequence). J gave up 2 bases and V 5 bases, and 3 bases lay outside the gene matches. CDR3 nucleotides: TGTGCCAGCAGCCCTAGCGGGAGAGCCTACGAGCAGTACTTC. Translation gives CASSPSGRAYEQYF.

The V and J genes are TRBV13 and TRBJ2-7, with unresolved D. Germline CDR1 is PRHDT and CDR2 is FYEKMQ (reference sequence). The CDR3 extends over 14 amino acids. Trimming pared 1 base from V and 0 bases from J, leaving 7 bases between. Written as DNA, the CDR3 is TGTGCCAGCAGCTTAGATCCCAGCTCCTACGAGCAGTACTTC. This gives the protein CASSLDPSSYEQYF.

The CDR3, as DNA: TGTGCCAGCAGCCCCCACTGGCGCGGACAGGCCTCCTACGAGCAGTACTTC. Its translation: CASSPHWRGQASYEQYF. The V call is TRBV4-2, the J call TRBJ2-7; TRBD1 agrees at 7 bases. The CDR3 contains 17 residues. Germline trimming cut 4 bases from V and 0 bases from J; bases unmatched to any gene: 12. Germline CDR1 is LGHNA and CDR2 is YNFKEQ.

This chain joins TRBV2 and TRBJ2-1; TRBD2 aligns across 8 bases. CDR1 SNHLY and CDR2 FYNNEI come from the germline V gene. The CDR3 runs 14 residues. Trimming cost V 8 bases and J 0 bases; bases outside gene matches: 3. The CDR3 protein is CASGTSGSYNEQFF. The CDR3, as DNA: TGTGCCAGCGGCACTAGCGGCTCCTACAATGAGCAGTTCTTC.

This CDR3 is CASSLTIGANEKLFF. DNA of the CDR3: TGTGCCAGCAGTTTAACGATAGGGGCTAATGAAAAACTGTTTTTT. The rearrangement links TRBV28 to TRBJ1-4, with D possibly being TRBD1 (5 bases). In germline, CDR1 is MDHEN, CDR2 SYDVKM. This CDR3 is 15 amino acids long. V lost 2 bases and J 3 bases, leaving 10 bases between the germline ends.

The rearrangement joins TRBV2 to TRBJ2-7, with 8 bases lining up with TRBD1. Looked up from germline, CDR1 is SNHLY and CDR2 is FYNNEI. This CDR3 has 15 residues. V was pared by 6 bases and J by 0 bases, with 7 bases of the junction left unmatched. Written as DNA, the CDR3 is TGTGCCAGCAGAGCAGGACAGGGTCCCTCCTACGAGCAGTACTTC. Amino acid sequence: CASRAGQGPSYEQYF. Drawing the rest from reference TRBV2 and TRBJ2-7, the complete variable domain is EPEVTQTPSHQVTQMGQEVILRCVPISNHLYFYWYRQILGQKVEFLVSFYNNEISEKSEIFDDQFSVERPDGSNFTLKIRSTKLEDSAMYFCASRAGQGPSYEQYFGPGTRLTVT.

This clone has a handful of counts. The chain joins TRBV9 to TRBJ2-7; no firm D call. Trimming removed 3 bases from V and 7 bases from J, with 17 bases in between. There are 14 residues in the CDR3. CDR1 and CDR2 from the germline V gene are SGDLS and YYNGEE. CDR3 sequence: CASSANNGLREQYF. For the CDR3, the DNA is TGTGCCAGCAGCGCAAATAACGGGCTGAGGGAGCAGTACTTC. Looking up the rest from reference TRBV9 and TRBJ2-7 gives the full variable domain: DSGVTQTPKHLITATGQRVTLRCSPRSGDLSVYWYQQSLDQGLQFLIQYYNGEERAKGNILERFSAQQFPDLHSELNLSSLELGDSALYFCASSANNGLREQYFGPGTRLTVT.

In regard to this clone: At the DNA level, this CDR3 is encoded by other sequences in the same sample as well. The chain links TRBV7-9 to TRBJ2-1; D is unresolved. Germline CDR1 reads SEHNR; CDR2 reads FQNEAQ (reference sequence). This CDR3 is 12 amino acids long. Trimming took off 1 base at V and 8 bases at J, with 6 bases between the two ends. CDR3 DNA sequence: TGTGCCAGCAGCTTAGTTGGCGATGAGCAGTTCTTC. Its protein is CASSLVGDEQFF. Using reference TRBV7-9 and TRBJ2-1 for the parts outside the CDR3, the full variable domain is DTGVSQNPRHKITKRGQNVTFRCDPISEHNRLYWYRQTLGQGPEFLTYFQNEAQLEKSRLLSDRFSAERPKGSFSTLEIQRTEQGDSAMYLCASSLVGDEQFFGPGTRLTVL.

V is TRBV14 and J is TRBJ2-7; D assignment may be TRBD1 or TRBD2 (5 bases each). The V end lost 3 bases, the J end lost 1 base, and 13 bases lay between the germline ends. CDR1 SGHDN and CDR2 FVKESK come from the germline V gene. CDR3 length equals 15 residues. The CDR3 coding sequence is TGTGCCAGCAGCCACCTAAGGGACGTATCCTACGAGCAGTACTTC. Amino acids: CASSHLRDVSYEQYF.

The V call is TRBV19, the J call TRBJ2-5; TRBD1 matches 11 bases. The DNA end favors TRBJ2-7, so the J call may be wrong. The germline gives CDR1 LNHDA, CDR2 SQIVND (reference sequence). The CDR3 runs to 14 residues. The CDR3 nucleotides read TGTGCCAGTACGGTGGGACAGGGGGTTGGCGAGCAGTACTTC. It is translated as CASTVGQGVGEQYF.